A selection of T cell receptor beta chains follows, all from one sample in a study of glioma-infiltrating T cells. TCRdb itself ran the multiplex PCR reads through MiXCR, one entry per CDR3 protein. The table shows about 20,000 distinct CDR3 sequences, with roughly 24% occurring only once. The sequenced sample was glioma tissue, nonneoplastic brain tissue, or PBMCs (not recorded which). The origin of the receptors is a human donor with low-grade glioma or glioblastoma, undergoing nonglioma brain surgery, or in good health (not recorded which). Both conserved end residues are part of each CDR3. Each record gives: J gene, clone size, D gene, V gene, CDR3 protein, CDR3 DNA. A D gene is named only where the DNA matches it firmly. Only part of the rows carry a size: once, few, many, or a class if the clone is expanded.

>TRBJ1-6|NA|NA|TRBV10-3
CAISESIYNSPLHF
TGTGCCATCAGTGAGTCAATCTATAATTCACCCCTCCACTTT
>TRBJ2-7|NA|NA|TRBV2
CASTPAFSRHYEQYF
TGTGCCAGCACACCCGCTTTCAGTCGGCACTACGAGCAGTACTTC
>TRBJ2-2|many|NA|TRBV2
CATTAGPGELFF
TGTGCCACAACAGCTGGTCCCGGGGAGCTGTTTTTT
>TRBJ1-1|few|NA|TRBV12-3/TRBV12-4
CASSFGAESTEAFF
TGTGCCAGCAGTTTTGGGGCTGAGAGCACTGAAGCTTTCTTT
>TRBJ2-1|NA|NA|TRBV25-1
CVSSLSFRLGLEQFF
TGTGTTAGCAGTTTATCCTTCAGACTGGGGCTTGAGCAGTTCTTC
>TRBJ1-3|few|NA|TRBV7-8
CASSPRDSGNTIYF
TGTGCCAGCAGCCCCCGGGACTCTGGAAACACCATATATTTT
>TRBJ1-4|NA|TRBD1|TRBV4-3
CASSRLTGLNEKLFF
TGCGCCAGCAGCCGTTTGACAGGGCTAAATGAAAAACTGTTTTTT
>TRBJ2-7|many|TRBD1|TRBV7-9
CASSLWDRYEQYF
TGTGCCAGCAGCTTATGGGACAGGTACGAGCAGTACTTC
>TRBJ1-6|many|NA|TRBV6-1
CASSNLGRREALHF
TGTGCCAGCAGCAACCTGGGACGGCGGGAGGCCCTCCACTTT
>TRBJ1-2|few|NA|TRBV19
CASRHREVYGYTF
TGTGCCAGTAGGCATCGGGAGGTCTATGGCTACACCTTC
>TRBJ1-1|medium-sized|NA|TRBV6-1
CASSYNGENTEAFF
TGTGCCAGCAGTTATAATGGAGAGAACACTGAAGCTTTCTTT
>TRBJ1-1|NA|NA|TRBV18
CASSPVGMPEAFF
TGTGCCAGCTCACCGGTAGGGATGCCTGAAGCTTTCTTT
>TRBJ2-7|many|TRBD2|TRBV28
CASSRLAVYEQYF
TGTGCCAGCAGTCGACTAGCGGTGTACGAGCAGTACTTC
>TRBJ2-7|many|NA|TRBV27
CASSLSALVSYEQYF
TGTGCCAGCAGTTTATCAGCGCTAGTAAGTTACGAGCAGTACTTC
>TRBJ2-1|few|NA|TRBV14
CASSQGTQSILENEQFF
TGTGCCAGCAGCCAAGGAACTCAGAGTATTCTCGAGAATGAGCAGTTCTTC
>TRBJ1-4|many|NA|TRBV28
CASSPSWGNEKLFF
TGTGCCAGCAGTCCCTCTTGGGGAAATGAAAAACTGTTTTTT
>TRBJ2-7|many|NA|TRBV4-1
CASGSGPPRTYEQYF
TGCGCCAGCGGATCTGGGCCGCCACGAACCTACGAGCAGTACTTC
>TRBJ2-5|many|TRBD1|TRBV7-6
CASSLQTGVETQYF
TGTGCCAGCAGCTTACAGACAGGGGTGGAGACCCAGTACTTC
>TRBJ1-1|few|NA|TRBV12-3/TRBV12-4
CASSPDSNTEAFF
TGTGCCAGCAGCCCCGACAGCAACACTGAAGCTTTCTTT
>TRBJ1-2|many|NA|TRBV6-2/TRBV6-3
CASSYSISGLSYGYTF
TGTGCCAGCAGTTACAGCATTTCGGGGCTCTCCTATGGCTACACCTTC
>TRBJ2-3|many|NA|TRBV20-1
CSAKDPGRNTDTQYF
TGCAGTGCTAAAGATCCGGGGCGAAACACAGATACGCAGTATTTT
>TRBJ2-5|many|TRBD2|TRBV6-1
CASRAIGGAVSRETQYF
TGTGCCAGCAGAGCTATCGGGGGGGCAGTTAGTAGAGAGACCCAGTACTTC
>TRBJ2-1|many|TRBD1|TRBV6-1
CASSPTTGGYNEQFF
TGTGCCAGCAGTCCGACGACAGGGGGGTACAATGAGCAGTTCTTC
>TRBJ1-6|NA|NA|TRBV6-2/TRBV6-3
CASSRQASVHF
TGTGCCAGCAGTCGACAGGCGTCTGTCCACTTT
>TRBJ2-1|many|NA|TRBV7-2
CASSFYSYNEQFF
TGTGCCAGCAGCTTCTACAGTTACAATGAGCAGTTCTTC
>TRBJ2-7|many|TRBD1|TRBV27
CASSSPGQGPSYEQYF
TGTGCCAGCAGCTCTCCGGGACAGGGACCTTCCTACGAGCAGTACTTC
>TRBJ2-1|NA|TRBD2|TRBV12-3/TRBV12-4
CASSLGGASYNEQLF
TGTGCCAGCAGCCTCGGGGGGGCCTCCTACAATGAGCAGCTCTTC
>TRBJ2-3|NA|NA|TRBV6-1
CASSSRRGQGGTDTQYF
TGTGCCAGCAGCTCCCGCCGGGGGCAGGGGGGGACAGATACGCAGTATTTT
>TRBJ2-5|NA|TRBD1|TRBV27
CASSQLTGLGTQYF
TGTGCCAGCAGTCAATTGACAGGGTTAGGGACCCAGTACTTC
>TRBJ2-7|few|NA|TRBV7-9
CASSLAPGYEQYF
TGTGCCAGCAGCTTAGCACCCGGGTACGAGCAGTACTTC
>TRBJ2-5|few|NA|TRBV4-2
CASSNPQAQETQYF
TGTGCCAGCAGTAACCCACAGGCCCAAGAGACCCAGTACTTC
>TRBJ2-3|NA|NA|TRBV19
CASSIVPDPDTQYF
TGTGCCAGTAGTATAGTCCCAGACCCAGATACGCAGTATTTT
>TRBJ2-2|few|NA|TRBV4-2
CASSVGGELFF
TGTGCCAGCAGCGTTGGCGGGGAGCTGTTTTTT
>TRBJ2-3|few|TRBD2|TRBV19
CASKERGEADTQYF
TGTGCCAGTAAGGAGCGGGGGGAAGCGGATACGCAGTATTTT
>TRBJ2-7|few|TRBD1|TRBV7-8
CARSLRQGYEQYF
TGTGCCCGCAGCTTAAGACAGGGCTACGAGCAGTACTTC
>TRBJ2-5|medium-sized|TRBD2|TRBV6-1
CASSPTSEGTQYF
TGTGCCAGCAGCCCTACTAGCGAAGGGACCCAGTACTTC
>TRBJ2-2|few|NA|TRBV29-1
CSVLGQNTGELFF
TGCAGCGTTCTTGGACAGAACACCGGGGAGCTGTTTTTT
>TRBJ1-5|few|TRBD1|TRBV7-2
CASSPPGTGANQPQHF
TGTGCCAGCAGCCCCCCTGGGACAGGGGCCAATCAGCCCCAGCATTTT
>TRBJ1-6|many|NA|TRBV6-1
CASSPDLQGLYSNSPLHF
TGTGCCAGCAGCCCGGACCTACAGGGTCTGTATTCGAATTCACCCCTCCACTTT
>TRBJ2-1|many|TRBD2|TRBV6-1
CASSPSSGGSYNEQFF
TGTGCCAGCAGCCCCTCTAGCGGGGGGTCCTACAATGAGCAGTTCTTC